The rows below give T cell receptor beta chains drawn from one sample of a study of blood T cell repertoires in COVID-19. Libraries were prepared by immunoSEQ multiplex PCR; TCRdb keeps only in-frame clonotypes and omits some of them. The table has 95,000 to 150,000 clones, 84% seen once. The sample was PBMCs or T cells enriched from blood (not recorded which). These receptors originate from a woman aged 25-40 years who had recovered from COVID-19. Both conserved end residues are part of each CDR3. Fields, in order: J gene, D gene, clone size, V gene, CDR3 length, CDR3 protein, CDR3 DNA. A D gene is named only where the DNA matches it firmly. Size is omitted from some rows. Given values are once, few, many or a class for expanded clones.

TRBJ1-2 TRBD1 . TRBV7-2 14 CASSLGQGNYGYTF TGTGCCAGCAGCTTGGGACAGGGTAACTATGGCTACACCTTC
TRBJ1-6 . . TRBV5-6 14 CASSLAGSNSPLHF TGTGCCAGCAGCTTGGCGGGAAGCAATTCACCCCTCCACTTT
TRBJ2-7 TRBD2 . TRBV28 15 CASSSTSGRPYEQYF TGTGCCAGCAGTTCTACTAGCGGGAGACCCTACGAGCAGTACTTC
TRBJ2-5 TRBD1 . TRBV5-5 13 CASSQGARETQYF TGTGCCAGCAGCCAGGGGGCTCGGGAGACCCAGTACTTC
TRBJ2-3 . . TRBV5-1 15 CASSFRDGAEYTQYF TGCGCCAGCAGCTTTCGTGACGGAGCGGAGTATACGCAGTATTTT
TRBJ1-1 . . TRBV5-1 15 CASSYTHRVGTEAFF TGCGCCAGCAGCTACACGCACAGGGTGGGCACTGAAGCTTTCTTT
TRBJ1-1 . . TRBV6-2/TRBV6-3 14 CASSYTLYSGEAFF TGTGCCAGCAGTTACACCCTTTATTCAGGGGAAGCTTTCTTT
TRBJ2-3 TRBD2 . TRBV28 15 CASSLLSSGNMAQYF TGTGCCAGCAGTTTATTGTCTAGCGGGAACATGGCGCAGTATTTT
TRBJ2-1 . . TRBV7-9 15 CASSLVLPLYNEQFF TGTGCCAGCAGCTTAGTGCTACCCCTATACAATGAGCAGTTCTTC
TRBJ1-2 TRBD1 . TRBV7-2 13 CASSVNSGGANTF TGTGCCAGCAGCGTCAACTCAGGGGGCGCGAACACCTTC
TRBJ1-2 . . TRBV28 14 CASSLPPPGGGYTF TGTGCCAGCAGTTTACCACCCCCGGGAGGTGGCTACACCTTC
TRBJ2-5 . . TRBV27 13 CASSLTGWETQYF TGTGCCAGCAGTTTAACGGGATGGGAGACCCAGTACTTC
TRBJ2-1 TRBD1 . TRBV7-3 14 CASSLGDRVNEQFF TGTGCCAGCAGCTTGGGGGACAGGGTCAATGAGCAGTTCTTC
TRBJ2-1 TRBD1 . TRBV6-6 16 CASRPGQGAPGNEQFF TGTGCCAGCAGACCGGGACAGGGGGCGCCGGGCAATGAGCAGTTCTTC
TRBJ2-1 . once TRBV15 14 CATSRGLPYNEQFF TGTGCCACCAGCAGGGGCCTCCCCTACAATGAGCAGTTCTTC
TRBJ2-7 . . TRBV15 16 CATSRDRLVSSYEQYF TGTGCCACCAGCAGAGATCGGTTAGTGAGCTCCTACGAGCAGTACTTC
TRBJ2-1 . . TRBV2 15 CASSETESSYNEQFF TGTGCCAGCAGTGAAACCGAGAGTTCGTACAATGAGCAGTTCTTC
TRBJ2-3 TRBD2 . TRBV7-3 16 CASSPTVWGGTDTQYF TGTGCCAGCAGCCCTACAGTCTGGGGGGGAACAGATACGCAGTATTTT
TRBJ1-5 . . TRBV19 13 CASSNGREGAQHF TGTGCCAGTAGTAATGGCAGGGAGGGGGCCCAGCATTTT
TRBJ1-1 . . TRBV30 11 CAWKGVAEAFF TGTGCCTGGAAGGGGGTCGCTGAAGCTTTCTTT
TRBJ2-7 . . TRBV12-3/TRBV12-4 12 CASSSQTGTQYF TGTGCCAGCAGTTCTCAAACAGGAACCCAGTACTTC
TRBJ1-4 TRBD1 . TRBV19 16 CASSTYTGATNEKLFF TGTGCCAGTAGTACTTACACAGGGGCAACTAATGAAAAACTGTTTTTT
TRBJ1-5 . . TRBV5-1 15 CASSLVAGSNQPQHF TGCGCCAGCAGCTTGGTCGCAGGGAGCAATCAGCCCCAGCATTTT
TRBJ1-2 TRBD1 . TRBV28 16 CASSPATGGVYYGYTF TGTGCCAGCAGTCCAGCGACAGGGGGTGTTTACTATGGCTACACCTTC
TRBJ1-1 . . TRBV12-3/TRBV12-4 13 CASSLSTRGKAFF TGTGCCAGCAGTTTGTCAACGCGGGGAAAAGCTTTCTTT
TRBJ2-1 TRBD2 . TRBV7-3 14 CASRRTSGSNEQFF TGTGCCAGCAGACGGACTAGCGGGAGTAATGAGCAGTTCTTC
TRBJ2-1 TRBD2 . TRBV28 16 CASTSPGGSSYNEQFF TGTGCCAGCACCTCCCCGGGCGGGAGCTCCTACAATGAGCAGTTCTTC
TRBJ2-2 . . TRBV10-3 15 CAISEGGGDTGELFF TGTGCCATCAGTGAAGGGGGAGGGGACACCGGGGAGCTGTTTTTT
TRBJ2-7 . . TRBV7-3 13 CASSLTPVSEQYF TGTGCCAGCAGCTTAACGCCGGTTTCCGAGCAGTACTTC
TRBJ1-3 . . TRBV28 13 CASTPGSGNTIYF TGTGCCAGTACCCCGGGCTCTGGAAACACCATATATTTT
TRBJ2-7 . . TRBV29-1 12 CSVVDSSYEQYF TGCAGCGTCGTAGACAGTTCCTACGAGCAGTACTTC
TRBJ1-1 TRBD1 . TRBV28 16 CASSSPGQGMNTEAFF TGTGCCAGCAGTTCCCCGGGACAGGGGATGAACACTGAAGCTTTCTTT
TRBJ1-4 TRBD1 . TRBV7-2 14 CASSPGTENEKLFF TGTGCCAGCAGCCCCGGGACAGAGAATGAAAAACTGTTTTTT
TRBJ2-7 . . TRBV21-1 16 CASSSVEGQGEYEQYF TGTGCCAGCAGTTCAGTGGAGGGACAGGGGGAATACGAGCAGTACTTC
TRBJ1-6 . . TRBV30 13 CAWVASYNSPLHF TGTGCCTGGGTGGCTTCCTATAATTCACCCCTCCACTTT
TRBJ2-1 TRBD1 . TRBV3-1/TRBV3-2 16 CASSQDSQGLYNEQFF TGTGCCAGCAGCCAAGATTCACAGGGGCTTTACAATGAGCAGTTCTTC
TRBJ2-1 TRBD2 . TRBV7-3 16 CASSLTLAGVYNEQFF TGTGCCAGCAGCTTAACTCTAGCGGGAGTTTACAATGAGCAGTTCTTC
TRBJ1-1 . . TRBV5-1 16 CASSLEGATKNTEAFF TGCGCCAGCAGCTTGGAAGGGGCCACCAAGAACACTGAAGCTTTCTTT
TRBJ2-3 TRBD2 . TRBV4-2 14 CASRTSGSTDTQYF TGTGCCAGCAGGACTAGCGGGAGCACAGATACGCAGTATTTT
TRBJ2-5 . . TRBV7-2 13 CASSRAVGETQYF TGTGCCAGCAGCCGCGCGGTGGGAGAGACCCAGTACTTC
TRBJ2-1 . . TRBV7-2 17 CASSLGGTSAIYNEQFF TGTGCCAGCAGCCTAGGGGGAACTAGCGCGATCTACAATGAGCAGTTCTTC
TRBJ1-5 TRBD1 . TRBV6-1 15 CASSEPGQLNQPQHF TGTGCCAGCAGTGAACCGGGACAGTTAAATCAGCCCCAGCATTTT
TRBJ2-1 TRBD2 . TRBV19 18 CASSIRSGRGSSYNEQFF TGTGCCAGTAGTATCAGAAGCGGGAGGGGGAGCTCCTACAATGAGCAGTTCTTC
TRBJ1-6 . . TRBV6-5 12 CASRPGGSPLHF TGTGCCAGCAGACCGGGGGGGTCACCCCTCCACTTT
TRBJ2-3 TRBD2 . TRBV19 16 CASTLSGSAGTDTQYF TGTGCCAGTACGTTGAGCGGGAGTGCGGGGACAGATACGCAGTATTTT
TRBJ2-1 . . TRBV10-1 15 CASTRTTTSYNEQFF TGCGCCAGCACTAGAACTACTACCTCCTACAATGAGCAGTTCTTC
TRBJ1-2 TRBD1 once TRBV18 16 CASSPPGTGVLYGYTF TGTGCCAGCTCACCACCCGGGACAGGGGTACTCTATGGCTACACCTTC
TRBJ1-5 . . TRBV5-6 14 CASSFLSGNQPQHF TGTGCCAGCAGCTTTCTATCGGGCAATCAGCCCCAGCATTTT
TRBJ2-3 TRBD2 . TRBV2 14 CASSVSGSTDTQYF TGTGCCAGCAGTGTTAGCGGGAGCACAGATACGCAGTATTTT
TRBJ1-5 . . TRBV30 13 CAWNRDGNQPQHF TGTGCCTGGAACAGGGACGGCAATCAGCCCCAGCATTTT
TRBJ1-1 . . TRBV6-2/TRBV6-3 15 CASSYPVRGSTEAFF TGTGCCAGCAGTTACCCCGTTAGGGGTTCCACTGAAGCTTTCTTT
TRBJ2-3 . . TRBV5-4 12 CASREGTDTQYF TGTGCCAGCAGGGAGGGCACAGATACGCAGTATTTT
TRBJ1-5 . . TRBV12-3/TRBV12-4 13 CASSDRFNQPQHF TGTGCCAGCAGTGACAGGTTCAATCAGCCCCAGCATTTT
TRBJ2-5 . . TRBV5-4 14 CASSLRGGGETQYF TGTGCCAGCAGCTTGAGAGGAGGTGGGGAGACCCAGTACTTC
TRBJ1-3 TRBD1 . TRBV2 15 CASRRGLLGGNTIYF TGTGCCAGCAGGAGGGGGCTACTGGGAGGAAACACCATATATTTT
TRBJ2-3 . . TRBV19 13 CASSRTLTDTQYF TGTGCCAGTAGTAGGACACTCACAGATACGCAGTATTTT
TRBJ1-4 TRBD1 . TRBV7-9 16 CASSLYWTGRNEKLFF TGTGCCAGCAGCCTGTACTGGACAGGACGTAATGAAAAACTGTTTTTT
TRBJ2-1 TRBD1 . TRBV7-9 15 CASSLGDSSYNEQFF TGTGCCAGCAGCTTAGGGGACAGCTCCTACAATGAGCAGTTCTTC
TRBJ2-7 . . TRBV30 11 CAWVGGREQYF TGTGCCTGGGTAGGGGGACGGGAGCAGTACTTC
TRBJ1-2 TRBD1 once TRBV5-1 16 CASSTDRASFNYGYTF TGCGCCAGCAGCACGGACAGGGCCAGCTTTAACTATGGCTACACCTTC